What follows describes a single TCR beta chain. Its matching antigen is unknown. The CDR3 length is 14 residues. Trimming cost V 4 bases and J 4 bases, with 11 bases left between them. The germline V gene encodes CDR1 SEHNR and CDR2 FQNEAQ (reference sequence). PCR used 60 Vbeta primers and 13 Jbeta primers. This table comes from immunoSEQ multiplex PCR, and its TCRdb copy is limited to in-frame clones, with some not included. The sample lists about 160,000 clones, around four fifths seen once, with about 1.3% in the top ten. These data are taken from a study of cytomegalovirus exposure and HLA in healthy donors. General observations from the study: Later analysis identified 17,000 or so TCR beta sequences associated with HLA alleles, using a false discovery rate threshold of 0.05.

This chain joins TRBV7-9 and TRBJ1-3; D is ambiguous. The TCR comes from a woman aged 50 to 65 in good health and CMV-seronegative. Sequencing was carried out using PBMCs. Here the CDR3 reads CASSSAGNGNTIYF. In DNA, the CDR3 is TGTGCCAGCAGCTCGGCGGGGAACGGAAACACCATATATTTT.